Each of the 18 T cell receptor beta chains below was sequenced from the same sample in a study of blood T cells in healthy people across ages. Through a sample-barcoded 5' primer and a J-beta primer mix, a second PCR was run for roughly 6 to 12 cycles. In TCRdb, the 5' RACE reads were re-called with MiXCR into one record per CDR3 protein. The sample shows 870,000 or so distinct CDR3 sequences, 29% of them seen only once. The sequenced sample was blood. These receptors were taken from an elderly woman in good health.

The CDR3 is CASNMGLTQETQYF. CDR3 nucleotide sequence: TGTGCCAGTAACATGGGGCTAACCCAAGAGACCCAGTACTTC. The chain has TRBV19 and TRBJ2-5, with D possibly TRBD1 on 5 matching bases. CDR1 is LNHDA and CDR2 is SQIVND in the germline V gene (reference sequence). V lost 7 bases and J 1 base, leaving 13 bases between the germline ends. The CDR3 contains 14 residues.

As to this clonotype: Sequence at one end of the junction differs from germline and may be a read error. The V gene is TRBV6-2 or TRBV6-3, the J gene TRBJ1-5; D perhaps matches TRBD1 (5 bases). The CDR3 covers 14 residues. Germline-derived CDR1 and CDR2 are MNHEY and SVGEGT. The CDR3, as DNA: TGTGTCAGCAGCTCAGGGTTTGGCAATCAGCCCCAGCATTTT. Translated: CVSSSGFGNQPQHF.

This clonotype was detected ten times or more. The chain is built from TRBV29-1 and TRBJ1-2, with D uncertain. The CDR3 length is 12 residues. Trimming pared 1 base from V and 8 bases from J, leaving 11 bases between. CDR1 is SQVTM, CDR2 ANQGSEA, per germline. The CDR3 nucleotides are TGCAGCGTTGAAGTGGCTCTCGACGGCTACACCTTC. Protein product: CSVEVALDGYTF.

In this sample, this clonotype turned up many times. CDR3 in amino acids: CASSLEPGSGSYNEQFF. CDR3 bases: TGTGCCAGCAGCTTGGAGCCAGGGAGTGGCTCCTACAATGAGCAGTTCTTC. This rearrangement joins TRBV5-5 to TRBJ2-1, with D perhaps being TRBD1 or TRBD2 (5 bases each). The V end was cut by 0 bases, the J end by 0 bases, with 13 bases between. Germline V gene data show CDR1 as SGHKS and CDR2 as YYEKEE (reference sequence). CDR3 size: 17 residues.

This clonotype has only a few counts. With a much larger clone just one base away, this may be a read error. The chain joins TRBV3-1 to TRBJ2-7; a possible D gene is TRBD2 (6 bases). Germline V gene data show CDR1 as LGHDT and CDR2 as YNNKEL (reference sequence). The CDR3 spans 15 residues. With 4 bases removed from V and 3 bases from J, the gap between germline ends came to 16 bases. The CDR3 DNA reads as TGTGCCAGCAGCCCTTCCCTAGGACTACTCTACGAGCAGTACTTC. Its translation is CASSPSLGLLYEQYF.

On this clonotype: A much bigger clone sits one base away, suggesting this may be a read error. The rearrangement uses TRBV7-2 and TRBJ2-1; no definite D call. CDR1 is SGHTA, CDR2 FQGNSA, per germline. The CDR3 runs to 17 residues. Trimming took 5 bases from V and 13 from J, leaving 30 bases between them. This CDR3 is CASSLGPYRARQETQFF. The CDR3 coding sequence is TGTGCCAGCAGCCTCGGACCCTACCGGGCGAGACAAGAGACCCAGTTCTTC.

The chain joins TRBV7-2 to TRBJ2-2; D is uncertain. The CDR3 is made up of 12 amino acids. Trimming cost V 3 bases and J 15 bases, with 14 bases left between them. Per germline, CDR1 SGHTA and CDR2 FQGNSA. CDR3 residues: CASSFTGPRMFF. In DNA, the CDR3 is TGTGCCAGCAGCTTTACGGGTCCGCGGATGTTTTTT.

This clonotype was seen only a few times. This rearrangement joins TRBV11-3 to TRBJ1-2; D possibly corresponds to TRBD1 (6 bases). This CDR3 has 13 residues. Germline V gene sequence: CDR1 SGHNT, CDR2 YENEEA. V shed 1 base and J shed 4 bases, with 7 bases lying between them. The CDR3 is CASSLGDIYGYTF. The CDR3, as DNA: TGTGCCAGCAGCTTAGGGGACATCTATGGCTACACCTTC.

This clonotype has a count of ten or more. The chain carries TRBV14 and TRBJ2-1; the D gene is possibly TRBD2 (6 bases). This CDR3 has 14 amino acids. Germline V gives CDR1 SGHDN, CDR2 FVKESK. Trimming took off 4 bases at V and 8 bases at J, with 15 bases between the two ends. The CDR3 DNA reads TGTGCCAGCAGCCGGAGGGATTTCTTCCATGAGCAGTTCTTC. This gives the protein CASSRRDFFHEQFF.

The rearrangement joins TRBV7-2 to TRBJ1-1; D unclear. Germline assignment: CDR1 SGHTA and CDR2 FQGNSA. V was trimmed by 2 bases and J by 7 bases, leaving 11 bases between them. The CDR3 length is 13 residues. The CDR3 protein is CASSLRGTNEAFF. The CDR3 bases are TGTGCCAGCAGCTTACGGGGAACCAATGAAGCTTTCTTT.

The V and J genes are TRBV7-8 and TRBJ1-1; possible D gene TRBD1, 6 bases. This CDR3 has 14 residues. Germline assignment: CDR1 SGHVS and CDR2 FQNEAQ. The ends were cut back, 5 bases at V and 2 bases at J, with 12 bases in the middle. As DNA, the CDR3 is TGTGCCAGCAGCCCAAGGGGGGATAACACTGAAGCTTTCTTT. Its translation: CASSPRGDNTEAFF.

This clonotype was seen ten or more times. V usage is TRBV7-2 and J usage is TRBJ1-2; 9 bases agree with TRBD1. The junction had 5 bases not matched to a gene; V was cut back by 3 bases and J by 3 bases. Germline CDR1 is SGHTA and CDR2 is FQGNSA. This CDR3 contains 15 residues. The CDR3 DNA reads as TGTGCCAGCAGCTTTACAGGGGGCGGTTACTATGGCTACACCTTC. The encoded protein is CASSFTGGGYYGYTF. The complete variable domain, with remaining parts taken from reference TRBV7-2 and TRBJ1-2, reads GAGVSQSPSNKVTEKGKDVELRCDPISGHTALYWYRQSLGQGLEFLIYFQGNSAPDKSGLPSDRFSAERTGGSVSTLTIQRTQQEDSAVYLCASSFTGGGYYGYTFGSGTRLTVV.

This clonotype was picked up a small number of times. V and J are TRBV24-1 and TRBJ1-1; the D gene is possibly TRBD1 (5 bases). Germline CDR1 is KGHDR and CDR2 is SFDVKD. Trimming removed 4 bases at V and 8 bases at J, with 16 bases between. This CDR3 has 14 amino acids. Written as DNA, the CDR3 is TGTGCCACCAGTGAACCAGGGACTCCCGAGGAAGCTTTCTTT. Amino acids: CATSEPGTPEEAFF.

This clonotype was seen only a few times. Just one base apart from a much larger clone, this may be a read error. This chain joins TRBV20-1 and TRBJ2-1, with no clear D. V was trimmed by 6 bases and J by 13 bases, leaving 37 bases between them. The V gene's germline CDR1 is DFQATT and CDR2 SNEGSKA (reference sequence). The length of the CDR3 is 18 residues. CDR3 nucleotide sequence: TGCAGTGCCAAGCCATCACTGCTTAGCCGGACGCGCGTGGAGACCCAGTTCTTC. Amino acids: CSAKPSLLSRTRVETQFF.

CDR3 sequence reads: CASSQEGGRVSTEAFF. As DNA, the CDR3 is TGTGCCAGCAGCCAAGAAGGGGGACGGGTGAGCACTGAAGCTTTCTTT. The chain carries TRBV14 and TRBJ1-1; D might be TRBD1 (6 bases). This CDR3 spans 16 amino acids. Trimming removed 0 bases from V and 4 bases from J, with 15 bases in between. Looked up from germline, CDR1 is SGHDN and CDR2 is FVKESK.

The chain carries TRBV7-9 and TRBJ1-2; a weak D match, TRBD1 (5 bases). Trimming shortened V by 4 bases and J by 4 bases, and 16 bases separated the two germline ends. Looked up from germline, CDR1 is SEHNR and CDR2 is FQNEAQ (reference sequence). The CDR3 spans 15 residues. CDR3: CASSSTTGTIYGYTF. The DNA for the CDR3 is TGTGCCAGCAGCTCGACAACCGGGACCATCTATGGCTACACCTTC.

This clonotype was picked up one time. The conserved closing phenylalanine or tryptophan is absent in this CDR3, likely reflecting a read error. The rearrangement joins TRBV20-1 to TRBJ1-2; no definite D call. V dropped 0 bases and J dropped 5 bases, with 10 bases sitting between them. Germline V gene lookup returns CDR1 DFQATT and CDR2 SNEGSKA (reference sequence). The CDR3 length is 13 residues. The CDR3: CSARDSKDYGYTL. The DNA of the CDR3 is TGCAGTGCTAGAGATTCGAAGGATTATGGCTACACCTTG.

The chain couples TRBV27 to TRBJ1-4; D remains ambiguous. Trimming stripped 4 bases from V and 4 bases from J, with 7 bases between. This CDR3 contains 13 residues. Germline V lookup: CDR1 MNHEY, CDR2 SMNVEV (reference sequence). In DNA form, the CDR3 reads TGTGCCAGCAGTTGGGGTGGTAATGAAAAACTGTTTTTT. This codes for CASSWGGNEKLFF.